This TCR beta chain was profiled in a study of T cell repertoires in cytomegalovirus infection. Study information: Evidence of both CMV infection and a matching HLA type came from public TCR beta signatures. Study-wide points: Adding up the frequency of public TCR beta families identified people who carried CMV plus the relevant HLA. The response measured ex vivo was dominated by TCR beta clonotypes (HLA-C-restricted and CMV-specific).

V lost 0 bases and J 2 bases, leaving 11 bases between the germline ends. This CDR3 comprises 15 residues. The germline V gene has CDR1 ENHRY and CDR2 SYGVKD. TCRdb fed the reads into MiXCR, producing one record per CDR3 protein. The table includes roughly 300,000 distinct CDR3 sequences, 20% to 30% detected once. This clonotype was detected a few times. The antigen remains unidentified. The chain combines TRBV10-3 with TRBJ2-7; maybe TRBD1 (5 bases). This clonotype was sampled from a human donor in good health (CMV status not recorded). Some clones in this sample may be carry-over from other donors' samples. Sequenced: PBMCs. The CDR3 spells CAISESKGIAYEQYF. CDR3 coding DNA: TGTGCCATCAGTGAGTCGAAGGGGATCGCCTACGAGCAGTACTTC.